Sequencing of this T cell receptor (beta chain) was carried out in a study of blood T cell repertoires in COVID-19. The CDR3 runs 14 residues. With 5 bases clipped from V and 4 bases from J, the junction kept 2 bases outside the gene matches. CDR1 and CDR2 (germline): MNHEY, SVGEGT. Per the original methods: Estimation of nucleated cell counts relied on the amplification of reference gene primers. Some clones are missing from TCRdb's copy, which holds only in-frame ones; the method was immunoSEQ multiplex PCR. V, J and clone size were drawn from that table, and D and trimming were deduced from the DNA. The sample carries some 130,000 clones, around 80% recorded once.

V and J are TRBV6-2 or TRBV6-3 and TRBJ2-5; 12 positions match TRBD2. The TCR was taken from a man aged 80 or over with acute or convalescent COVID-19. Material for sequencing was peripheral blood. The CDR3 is CASSRLAGVETQYF. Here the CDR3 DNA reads TGTGCCAGCAGTCGACTAGCGGGGGTAGAGACCCAGTACTTC.